A selection of T cell receptor beta chains follows, all from one sample in a study of identical twins. TCRdb re-called the 5' RACE reads through MiXCR, storing one row per CDR3 protein. The data contain roughly 480,000 distinct CDR3 sequences, roughly 24% of them singletons. Separately, the same data were catalogued under a study of T cells expressing NK-cell markers.

The source material was CD4+ T cells sorted from blood. Source of these receptors: a woman under 30 in good health. Each CDR3 is given with its conserved first and last residue. The order of the fields is V gene, J gene, D gene, clone size, CDR3 protein, CDR3 DNA. D genes are given only for firm matches. Expanded clones are given a class, and other clones once, few, many or no size at all.

>TRBV20-1|TRBJ2-3|-|-
CSAPSHGVDTQYF
TGCAGTGCTCCCTCACACGGGGTAGATACGCAGTATTTT
>TRBV12-3/TRBV12-4|TRBJ2-3|TRBD2|-
CASTQGGRGTDTQYF
TGTGCCAGCACCCAGGGCGGGAGGGGAACAGATACGCAGTATTTT
>TRBV2|TRBJ2-5|-|few
CASSEQRAETQYF
TGTGCCAGCAGTGAACAGAGGGCAGAGACCCAGTACTTC
>TRBV12-3/TRBV12-4|TRBJ2-1|TRBD1|-
CASTNGQGAYNEQFF
TGTGCCAGCACCAACGGACAGGGGGCTTACAATGAGCAGTTCTTC
>TRBV5-1|TRBJ2-3|TRBD1|few
CASSLGGGDPSDTQYF
TGCGCCAGCAGCTTGGGAGGGGGCGATCCGTCAGATACGCAGTATTTT
>TRBV6-2/TRBV6-3|TRBJ2-1|-|few
CASSYGYEQFF
TGTGCCAGCAGTTACGGTTATGAGCAGTTCTTC
>TRBV20-1|TRBJ2-2|-|few
CSARGITNTGELFF
TGCAGTGCTAGGGGTATAACCAACACCGGGGAGCTGTTTTTT
>TRBV6-1|TRBJ1-2|-|-
CASTPGTWYGYTF
TGTGCCAGCACCCCAGGGACGTGGTATGGCTACACCTTC
>TRBV12-3/TRBV12-4|TRBJ2-7|-|-
CASSSTGNKQYF
TGTGCCAGCAGCTCTACAGGGAATAAGCAGTACTTC
>TRBV20-1|TRBJ1-4|-|-
CSAREGQGGEKLFF
TGCAGTGCTAGAGAGGGGCAGGGTGGTGAAAAACTGTTTTTT
>TRBV20-1|TRBJ2-5|-|few
CSARPAGGETQYF
TGCAGTGCTCGTCCCGCAGGCGGAGAGACCCAGTACTTC
>TRBV11-2|TRBJ2-1|TRBD2|-
CASSLELAGGSF
TGTGCCAGCAGCTTGGAACTAGCGGGGGGTTCCTTC
>TRBV29-1|TRBJ2-5|-|many
CSVTRAFGAQYF
TGCAGCGTTACAAGAGCCTTCGGGGCCCAGTACTTC
>TRBV20-1|TRBJ2-7|-|few
CSARVPNGGEQYF
TGCAGTGCTAGAGTGCCCAACGGGGGCGAGCAGTACTTC
>TRBV5-1|TRBJ2-1|TRBD1|-
CASSLVDRLDEQFF
TGCGCCAGCAGCTTGGTGGACAGGTTAGATGAGCAGTTCTTC
>TRBV7-9|TRBJ1-5|-|-
CASSLTQGNQPQHF
TGTGCCAGCAGCCTCACCCAGGGCAATCAGCCCCAGCATTTT
>TRBV20-1|TRBJ2-5|-|once
CSARVGLRGETQYF
TGCAGTGCTAGAGTAGGTCTGCGCGGGGAGACCCAGTACTTC
>TRBV2|TRBJ2-1|TRBD1|-
CASSTRDRGGYEQFF
TGTGCCAGCAGTACCCGGGACAGGGGAGGATATGAGCAGTTCTTC
>TRBV5-1|TRBJ1-1|TRBD1|-
CASSFGDSIMNTEAFF
TGCGCCAGCAGCTTCGGGGACAGCATAATGAACACTGAAGCTTTCTTT
>TRBV3-1|TRBJ2-7|-|many
CASSHEQYF
TGTGCCAGCAGCCACGAGCAGTACTTC
>TRBV7-2|TRBJ2-1|-|-
CASSPDRPGNEQFF
TGTGCCAGCAGCCCCGATCGCCCGGGGAATGAGCAGTTCTTC
>TRBV9|TRBJ2-7|-|few
CASMETYEQYF
TGTGCCAGCATGGAAACCTACGAGCAGTACTTC
>TRBV20-1|TRBJ2-7|-|-
CSASSQFYEQYF
TGCAGTGCTAGTAGCCAGTTTTACGAGCAGTACTTC
>TRBV20-1|TRBJ2-5|-|few
CSAILYQETQYF
TGCAGTGCTATTCTCTACCAAGAGACCCAGTACTTC
>TRBV5-6|TRBJ2-1|-|few
CASSLLSGGAYNEQFF
TGTGCCAGCAGCTTGCTCTCCGGCGGGGCTTACAATGAGCAGTTCTTC
>TRBV20-1|TRBJ1-3|-|-
CSATTLAGPGNTIYF
TGCAGTGCAACCACCTTAGCGGGTCCTGGAAACACCATATATTTT
>TRBV28|TRBJ2-4|-|-
CASSTPGVQNIQYF
TGTGCCAGCAGTACCCCAGGGGTCCAAAACATTCAGTACTTC
>TRBV25-1|TRBJ2-6|-|-
CASSKTGAGNLGANVLTF
TGTGCCAGCAGTAAAACCGGGGCCGGGAACCTTGGGGCCAACGTCCTGACTTTC
>TRBV11-2|TRBJ2-5|-|-
CASSLEWSGRIQETQYF
TGTGCCAGCAGCTTAGAGTGGTCAGGGAGAATTCAAGAGACCCAGTACTTC
>TRBV7-2|TRBJ2-5|-|few
CASSFNGLAKETQYF
TGTGCCAGCAGCTTCAACGGGCTAGCGAAAGAGACCCAGTACTTC
>TRBV20-1|TRBJ2-6|TRBD1|-
CSALIGTGRSGANVLTF
TGCAGTGCCCTCATCGGGACAGGGAGATCTGGGGCCAACGTCCTGACTTTC
>TRBV5-5|TRBJ2-7|-|-
CASSLGGFAYEQYF
TGTGCCAGCAGCTTGGGAGGGTTCGCCTACGAGCAGTACTTC
>TRBV6-2/TRBV6-3|TRBJ2-5|TRBD2|few
CASRPSGRAGMRETQYF
TGTGCCAGCCGACCTAGCGGGAGGGCCGGTATGAGAGAGACCCAGTACTTC
>TRBV27|TRBJ2-7|-|-
CASSQTSSTYEQYF
TGTGCCAGCAGCCAGACTTCTTCCACCTACGAGCAGTACTTC
>TRBV4-1|TRBJ1-1|-|few
CASSQERSGEASFF
TGCGCCAGCAGCCAAGAACGGTCTGGCGAAGCGTCTTTCTTT
>TRBV3-1|TRBJ2-2|-|-
CASSPLSPRPGELFF
TGTGCCAGCAGCCCCCTTTCGCCCCGCCCCGGGGAGCTGTTTTTT
>TRBV7-8|TRBJ2-7|-|few
CASSLVVRATSYEQYF
TGTGCCAGCAGCTTAGTCGTGAGGGCCACTTCCTACGAGCAGTACTTC
>TRBV27|TRBJ2-5|TRBD2|-
CASSLKLAGGPRQETQYF
TGTGCCAGCAGTTTAAAACTAGCGGGGGGGCCAAGGCAAGAGACCCAGTACTTC
>TRBV20-1|TRBJ2-3|TRBD2|-
CSAPGLATPPSTQYF
TGCAGTGCTCCGGGACTAGCGACCCCCCCGAGTACGCAGTATTTT
>TRBV7-6|TRBJ1-1|-|few
CASSPRGPGRNTEAFF
TGTGCCAGCAGCCCCCGAGGTCCGGGTCGGAACACTGAAGCTTTCTTT
>TRBV18|TRBJ2-7|TRBD2|-
CASSLKREGTYEQYF
TGTGCCAGCTCACTTAAGCGGGAGGGAACCTACGAGCAGTACTTC
>TRBV12-3/TRBV12-4|TRBJ2-7|-|-
CASSRRGPYEQYF
TGTGCCAGCAGTCGCCGCGGGCCCTACGAGCAGTACTTC
>TRBV5-1|TRBJ1-1|-|many
CASSLAGRTEAFF
TGCGCCAGCAGCTTGGCCGGCAGGACCGAAGCTTTCTTT
>TRBV5-4|TRBJ2-5|-|-
CASSRNKGIQETQYF
TGTGCCAGCAGCCGGAACAAGGGTATCCAAGAGACCCAGTACTTC
>TRBV10-3|TRBJ1-6|-|-
CAISDGGPTPLHF
TGTGCCATCAGTGATGGGGGGCCTACACCCCTCCACTTT
>TRBV20-1|TRBJ2-3|TRBD2|few
CSARDRTSGRYTQYF
TGCAGTGCTAGAGACCGGACTAGCGGGAGATACACGCAGTATTTT
>TRBV9|TRBJ2-1|TRBD2|-
CASSVGTRSIDEQFF
TGTGCCAGCAGCGTCGGGACTAGAAGTATCGATGAGCAGTTCTTC